This TCR beta chain was recovered during a study of glioma-infiltrating T cells. Study-wide points: CDR3 overlap between tissue and blood was very small. Tissue-blood divergence was below expectation in non-neoplastic patients, above in gliomas.

Using RNA template, CDR3s of TCR alpha and beta were amplified with iRepertoire arm-PCR. Input was 100-400 ng of tissue mRNA or PBMC total RNA. TCRdb itself ran the multiplex PCR reads through MiXCR, one entry per CDR3 protein. The repertoire holds about 180,000 distinct CDR3 sequences, with around 40% as singletons. Trimming removed 5 bases from V and 4 bases from J, with 11 bases in between. Germline lookup yields CDR1 LNHDA and CDR2 SQIVND (reference sequence). The CDR3 runs to 14 residues. About this clonotype itself: The antigen remains undetermined.

The receptor was derived from a human donor with low-grade glioma or glioblastoma, undergoing nonglioma brain surgery, or in good health (not recorded which). The chain recombines TRBV19 with TRBJ2-2; D not certain. The sample consisted of glioma tissue, nonneoplastic brain tissue, or PBMCs (not recorded which). The CDR3 sequence: CASSVQQVTGELFF. The CDR3 nucleotides read TGTGCCAGTAGTGTCCAACAAGTCACCGGGGAGCTGTTTTTT.